This T cell receptor (beta chain) was sequenced during a study of Graves' ophthalmopathy and Graves' hyperthyroidism. Study-wide results and limits: The model's ophthalmopathy progression predictions had more than 55% sensitivity and 72.22% specificity. For separating ophthalmopathy from stable hyperthyroidism, a 13-signature model gave 85% to 90% sensitivity and 75% to 83% specificity.

Other autoimmune disease, uncontrolled infection, pregnancy and lactation led to exclusion. A diagnosis was made from clinical symptoms together with serum thyroxine, TRAb, thyroid ultrasound and orbital computed tomography. Scientists amplified the TCR beta CDR3 regions from RNA transcripts. A first-round RT-PCR used HTBI primers, followed by a second-round multiplex PCR. In TCRdb, the multiplex PCR reads were re-called with MiXCR into one record per CDR3 protein. The table includes over 500,000 distinct CDR3 sequences, over 20% detected once. Only a few counts were recorded for this clonotype. What it binds is unknown. This CDR3 has 17 residues. In germline, CDR1 is KGHSH, CDR2 LQKENI. After removal of 6 bases from V and 5 bases from J, the junction contained 17 bases not matched to a gene.

V is TRBV18 and J is TRBJ1-2, with TRBD1 matching over 8 bases. Specimen: peripheral blood. This clonotype was obtained from a woman between 18 and 30 years old with stable Graves' hyperthyroidism. Some clones in this sample may be carry-over from other donors' samples. The CDR3 DNA is TGTGCCAGCTCGCCAACCGCAGCCCCGGGACAGGCTTATGGCTACACCTTC. This gives the protein CASSPTAAPGQAYGYTF.